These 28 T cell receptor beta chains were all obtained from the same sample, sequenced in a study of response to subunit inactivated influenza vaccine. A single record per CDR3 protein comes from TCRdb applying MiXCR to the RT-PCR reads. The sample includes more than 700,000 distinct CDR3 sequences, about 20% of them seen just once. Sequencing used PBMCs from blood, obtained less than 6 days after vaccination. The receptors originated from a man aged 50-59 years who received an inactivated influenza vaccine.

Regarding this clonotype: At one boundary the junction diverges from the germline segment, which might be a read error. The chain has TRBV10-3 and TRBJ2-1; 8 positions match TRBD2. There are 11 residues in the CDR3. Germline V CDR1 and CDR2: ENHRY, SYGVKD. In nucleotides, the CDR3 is TGCGGGACTAGAAGTGATAATGAGCAGTTCTTC. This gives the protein CGTRSDNEQFF.

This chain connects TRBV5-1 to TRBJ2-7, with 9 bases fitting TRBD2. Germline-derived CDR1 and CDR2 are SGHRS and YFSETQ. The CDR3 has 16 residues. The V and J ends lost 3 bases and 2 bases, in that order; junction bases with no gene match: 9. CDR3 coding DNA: TGCGCCAGCAGCTCTGGAATAGCGGGGGTTGCCTACGAGCAGTACTTC. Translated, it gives CASSSGIAGVAYEQYF.

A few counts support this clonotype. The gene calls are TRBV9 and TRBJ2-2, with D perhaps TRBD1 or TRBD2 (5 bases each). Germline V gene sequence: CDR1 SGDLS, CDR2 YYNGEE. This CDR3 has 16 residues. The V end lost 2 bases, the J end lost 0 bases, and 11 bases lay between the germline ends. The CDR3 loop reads CASSVQGSANTGELFF. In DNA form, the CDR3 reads TGTGCCAGCAGCGTTCAGGGTAGCGCGAACACCGGGGAGCTGTTTTTT.

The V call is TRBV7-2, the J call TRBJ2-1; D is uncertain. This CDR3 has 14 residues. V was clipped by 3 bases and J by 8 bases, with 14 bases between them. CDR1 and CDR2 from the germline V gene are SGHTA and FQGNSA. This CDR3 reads CASSFPPQMDEQFF. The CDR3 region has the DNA TGTGCCAGCAGCTTCCCCCCCCAAATGGATGAGCAGTTCTTC.

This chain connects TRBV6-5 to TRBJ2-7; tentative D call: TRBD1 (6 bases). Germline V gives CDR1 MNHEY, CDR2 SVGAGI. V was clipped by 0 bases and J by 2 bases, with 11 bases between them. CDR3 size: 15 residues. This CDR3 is CASSYSDSFTYEQYF. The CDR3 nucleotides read TGTGCCAGCAGTTACTCGGACAGTTTTACCTACGAGCAGTACTTC.

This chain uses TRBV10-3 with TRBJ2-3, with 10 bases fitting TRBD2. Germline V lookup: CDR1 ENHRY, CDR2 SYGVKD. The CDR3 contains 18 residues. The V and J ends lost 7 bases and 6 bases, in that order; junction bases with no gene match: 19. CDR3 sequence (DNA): TGTGCCATCATTACAGGGTTGAGGAGCGGGAGGGGCTCCGATACGCAGTATTTT. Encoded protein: CAIITGLRSGRGSDTQYF.

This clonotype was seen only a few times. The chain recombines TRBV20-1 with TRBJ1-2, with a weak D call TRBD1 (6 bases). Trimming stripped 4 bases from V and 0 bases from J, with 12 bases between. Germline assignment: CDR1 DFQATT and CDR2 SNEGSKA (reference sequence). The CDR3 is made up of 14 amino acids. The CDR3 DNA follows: TGCAGTGCTACCGGGGGCGAGGCTAACTATGGCTACACCTTC. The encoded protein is CSATGGEANYGYTF.

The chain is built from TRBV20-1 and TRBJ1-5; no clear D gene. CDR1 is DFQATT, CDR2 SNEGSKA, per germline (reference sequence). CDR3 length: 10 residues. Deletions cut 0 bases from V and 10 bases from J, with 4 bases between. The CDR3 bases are TGCAGTGCTAGAGACAGCCCCCAGCATTTT. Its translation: CSARDSPQHF.

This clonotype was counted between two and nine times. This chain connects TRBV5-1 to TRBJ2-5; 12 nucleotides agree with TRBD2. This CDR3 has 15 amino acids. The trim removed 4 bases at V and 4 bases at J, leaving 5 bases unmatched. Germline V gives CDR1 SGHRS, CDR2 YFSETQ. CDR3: CASSGGLAGPETQYF. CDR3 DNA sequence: TGCGCCAGCAGCGGTGGACTAGCGGGACCAGAGACCCAGTACTTC.

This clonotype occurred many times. The CDR3 loop reads CASSLRQGNTEAFF. The CDR3 DNA reads as TGTGCCAGCAGTCTCCGGCAGGGCAACACTGAAGCTTTCTTT. This chain connects TRBV12-3 or TRBV12-4 to TRBJ1-1, with D possibly being TRBD1 (5 bases). V lost 5 bases and J lost 2, with 12 bases in between. CDR3 length: 14 amino acids.

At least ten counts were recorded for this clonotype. CDR3 residues: CASSYSDRNYGYTF. The CDR3 coding sequence is TGTGCCAGCAGTTACTCGGACAGGAACTATGGCTACACCTTC. This chain uses TRBV6-5 with TRBJ1-2; 7 nucleotides align to TRBD1. Germline assignment: CDR1 MNHEY and CDR2 SVGAGI. Trimming took 0 bases from V and 2 from J; bases not matched to a gene: 0. The CDR3 has 14 amino acids.

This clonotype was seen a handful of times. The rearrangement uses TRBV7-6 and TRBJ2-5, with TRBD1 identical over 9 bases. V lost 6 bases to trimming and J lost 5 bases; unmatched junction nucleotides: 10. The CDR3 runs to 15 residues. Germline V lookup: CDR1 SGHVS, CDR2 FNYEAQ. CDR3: CASSLGTGRRETQYF. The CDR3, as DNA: TGTGCCAGCAGTCTCGGGACAGGGAGGCGGGAGACCCAGTACTTC.

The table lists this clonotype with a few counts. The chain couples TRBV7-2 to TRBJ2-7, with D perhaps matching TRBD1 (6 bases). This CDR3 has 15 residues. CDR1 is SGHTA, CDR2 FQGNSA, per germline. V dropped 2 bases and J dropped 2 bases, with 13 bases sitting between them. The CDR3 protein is CASSLMGAATYEQYF. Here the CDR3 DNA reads TGTGCCAGCAGCTTAATGGGGGCGGCCACCTACGAGCAGTACTTC. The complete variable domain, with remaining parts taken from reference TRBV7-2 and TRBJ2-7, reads GAGVSQSPSNKVTEKGKDVELRCDPISGHTALYWYRQSLGQGLEFLIYFQGNSAPDKSGLPSDRFSAERTGGSVSTLTIQRTQQEDSAVYLCASSLMGAATYEQYFGPGTRLTVT.

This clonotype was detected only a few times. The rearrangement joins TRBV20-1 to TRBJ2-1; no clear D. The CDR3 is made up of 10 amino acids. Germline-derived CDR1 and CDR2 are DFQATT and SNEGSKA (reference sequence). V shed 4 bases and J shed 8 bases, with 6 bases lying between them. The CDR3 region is CSATTDEQFF. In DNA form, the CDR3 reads TGCAGTGCTACCACCGATGAGCAGTTCTTC.

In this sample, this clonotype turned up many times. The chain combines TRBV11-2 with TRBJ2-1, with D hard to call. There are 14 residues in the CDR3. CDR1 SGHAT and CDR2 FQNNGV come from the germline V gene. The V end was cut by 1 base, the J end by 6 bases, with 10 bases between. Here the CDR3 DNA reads TGTGCCAGCAGCTTAGTCCTAGACCGCAATGAGCAGTTCTTC. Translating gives CASSLVLDRNEQFF.

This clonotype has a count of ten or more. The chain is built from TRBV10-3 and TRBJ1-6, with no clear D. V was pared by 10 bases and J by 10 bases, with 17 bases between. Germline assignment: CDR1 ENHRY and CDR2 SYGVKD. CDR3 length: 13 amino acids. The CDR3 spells CASRNQGRSPLHF. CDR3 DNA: TGTGCCAGCAGGAATCAAGGGAGGTCACCCCTCCACTTT.

The CDR3 reads CASSLSTSGVREQYF. CDR3 DNA sequence: TGTGCCAGCAGTTTATCTACTAGCGGGGTACGCGAGCAGTACTTC. The rearrangement joins TRBV27 to TRBJ2-7; the match to TRBD2 covers 10 bases. This CDR3 contains 15 residues. Unmatched junction bases numbered 5, after V lost 0 bases and J lost 6 bases. Germline V gene lookup returns CDR1 MNHEY and CDR2 SMNVEV (reference sequence).

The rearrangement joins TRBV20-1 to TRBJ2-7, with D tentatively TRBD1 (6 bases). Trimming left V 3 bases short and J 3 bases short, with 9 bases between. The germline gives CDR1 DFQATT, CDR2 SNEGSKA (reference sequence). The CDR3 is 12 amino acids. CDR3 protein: CSASGDIYEQYF. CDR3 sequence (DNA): TGCAGTGCTAGCGGGGACATCTACGAGCAGTACTTC.

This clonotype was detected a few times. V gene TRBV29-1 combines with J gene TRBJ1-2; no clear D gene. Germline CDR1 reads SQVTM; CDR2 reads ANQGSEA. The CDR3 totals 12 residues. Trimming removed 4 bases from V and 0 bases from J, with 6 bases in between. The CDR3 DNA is TGCAGCGTTGCCGTAGCTAACTATGGCTACACCTTC. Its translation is CSVAVANYGYTF.

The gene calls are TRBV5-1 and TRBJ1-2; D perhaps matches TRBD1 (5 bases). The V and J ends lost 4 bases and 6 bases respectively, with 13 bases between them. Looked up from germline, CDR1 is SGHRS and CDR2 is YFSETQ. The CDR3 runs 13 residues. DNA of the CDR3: TGCGCCAGCAGCATGGGGGACGGAGATGGCTACACCTTC. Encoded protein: CASSMGDGDGYTF.

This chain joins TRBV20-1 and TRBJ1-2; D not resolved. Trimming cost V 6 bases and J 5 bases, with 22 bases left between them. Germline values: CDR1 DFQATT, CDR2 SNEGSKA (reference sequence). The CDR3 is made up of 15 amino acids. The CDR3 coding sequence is TGCAGTGCCATCTTTAGGAGAGGGCTTCGGTATGGCTACACCTTC. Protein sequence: CSAIFRRGLRYGYTF.

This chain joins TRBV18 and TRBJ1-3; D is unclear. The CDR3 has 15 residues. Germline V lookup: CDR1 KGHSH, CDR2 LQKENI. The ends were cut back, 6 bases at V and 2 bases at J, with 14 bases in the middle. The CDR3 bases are TGTGCCAGCTCGCCTAAACAACAACCTGGAAACACCATATATTTT. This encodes CASSPKQQPGNTIYF. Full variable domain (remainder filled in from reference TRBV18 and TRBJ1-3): NAGVMQNPRHLVRRRGQEARLRCSPMKGHSHVYWYRQLPEEGLKFMVYLQKENIIDESGMPKERFSAEFPKEGPSILRIQQVVRGDSAAYFCASSPKQQPGNTIYFGEGSWLTVV.

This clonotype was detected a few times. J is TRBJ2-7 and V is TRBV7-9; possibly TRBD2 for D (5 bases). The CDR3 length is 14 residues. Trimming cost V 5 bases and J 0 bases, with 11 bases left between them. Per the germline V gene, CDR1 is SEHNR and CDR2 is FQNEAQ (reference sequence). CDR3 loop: CASSKPRDSYEQYF. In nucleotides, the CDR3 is TGTGCCAGCAGCAAGCCCCGGGACTCCTACGAGCAGTACTTC.

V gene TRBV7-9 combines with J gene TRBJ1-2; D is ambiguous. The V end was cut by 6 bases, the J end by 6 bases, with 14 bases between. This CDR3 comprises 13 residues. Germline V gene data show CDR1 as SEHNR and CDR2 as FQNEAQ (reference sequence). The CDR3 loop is CASRSVPTDGYTF. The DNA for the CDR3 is TGTGCCAGCAGATCTGTCCCCACAGATGGCTACACCTTC.

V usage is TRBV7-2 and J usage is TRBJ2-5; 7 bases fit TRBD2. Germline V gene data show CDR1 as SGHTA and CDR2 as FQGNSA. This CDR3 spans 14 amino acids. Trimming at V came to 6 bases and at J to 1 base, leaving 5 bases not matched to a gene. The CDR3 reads CASSTPGGQETQYF. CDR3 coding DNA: TGTGCCAGCAGTACCCCGGGGGGCCAAGAGACCCAGTACTTC.

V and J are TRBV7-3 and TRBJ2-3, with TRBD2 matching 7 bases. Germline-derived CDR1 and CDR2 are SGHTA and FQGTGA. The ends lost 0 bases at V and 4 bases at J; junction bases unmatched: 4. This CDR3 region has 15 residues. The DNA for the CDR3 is TGTGCCAGCAGCTTAACGGGGGGAGGGGCAGATACGCAGTATTTT. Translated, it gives CASSLTGGGADTQYF.

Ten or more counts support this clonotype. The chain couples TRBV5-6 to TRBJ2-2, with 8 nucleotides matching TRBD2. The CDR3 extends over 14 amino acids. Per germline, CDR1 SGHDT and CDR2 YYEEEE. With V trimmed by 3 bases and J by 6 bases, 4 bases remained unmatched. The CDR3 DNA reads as TGTGCCAGCAGCTCCTGGACTAGCTCCGGGGAGCTGTTTTTT. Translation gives CASSSWTSSGELFF.

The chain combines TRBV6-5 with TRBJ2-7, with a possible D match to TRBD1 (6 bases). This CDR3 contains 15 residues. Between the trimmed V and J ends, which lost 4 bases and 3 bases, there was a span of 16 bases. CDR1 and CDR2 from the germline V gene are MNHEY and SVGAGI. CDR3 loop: CASSSPTGLDYEQYF. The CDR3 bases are TGTGCCAGCAGTTCCCCGACAGGTTTAGACTACGAGCAGTACTTC.